The next 9 T cell receptor beta chains were all read from a single sample in a study of monozygotic twins with inflammatory bowel disease. TCRdb re-called the 5' RACE reads and catalogs CDR3 proteins one per entry, DNA excluded. The sample totals fewer than 550,000 distinct CDR3 sequences. Sequenced sample: blood. These receptors were collected from a human donor with ulcerative colitis or Crohn's disease, or a healthy co-twin of an affected twin (not recorded which).

The chain uses TRBV5-1 and TRBJ2-7; the D call of TRBD1 rests on TCRdb alone, since no DNA is present to check it. The CDR3 is made up of 14 amino acids. The germline V gene encodes CDR1 SGHRS and CDR2 YFSETQ. CDR3: CASSLGLPDYEQYF. The whole variable domain, filled in from reference TRBV5-1 and TRBJ2-7, reads KAGVTQTPRYLIKTRGQQVTLSCSPISGHRSVSWYQQTPGQGLQFLFEYFSETQRNKGNFPGRFSGRQFSNSRSEMNVSTLELGDSALYLCASSLGLPDYEQYFGPGTRLTVT.

This chain joins TRBV20-1 and TRBJ2-3. Germline CDR1 reads DFQATT; CDR2 reads SNEGSKA (reference sequence). This CDR3 is 13 amino acids long. Here the CDR3 reads CSARILNTDTQYF.

The chain joins TRBV28 to TRBJ2-7; checking the TCRdb D call of TRBD1 is not possible without DNA. Germline CDR1 reads MDHEN; CDR2 reads SYDVKM. There are 15 residues in the CDR3. The CDR3: CASSGQGAERYEQYF. The full variable domain, with the rest looked up from reference TRBV28 and TRBJ2-7, is DVKVTQSSRYLVKRTGEKVFLECVQDMDHENMFWYRQDPGLGLRLIYFSYDVKMKEKGDIPEGYSVSREKKERFSLILESASTNQTSMYLCASSGQGAERYEQYFGPGTRLTVT.

This chain joins TRBV5-4 and TRBJ1-2. There are 13 residues in the CDR3. Germline loops: CDR1 SGHNT, CDR2 YYREEE (reference sequence). Here the CDR3 reads CASSSRVVGRYTF.

V and J are TRBV20-1 and TRBJ2-5; TCRdb indicates TRBD1, and absent DNA this call remains unverified. The CDR3 length is 16 residues. CDR1 is DFQATT and CDR2 is SNEGSKA in the germline V gene (reference sequence). The CDR3 here is CSARDLGGGYQETQYF.

The chain recombines TRBV5-1 with TRBJ2-2. Looked up from germline, CDR1 is SGHRS and CDR2 is YFSETQ. The CDR3 is 13 residues long. This CDR3 reads CASSLEYTGELFF.

The gene calls are TRBV20-1 and TRBJ2-3; TCRdb outputs TRBD2, but without DNA this stays unchecked. CDR1 and CDR2 (germline): DFQATT, SNEGSKA (reference sequence). This CDR3 has 17 residues. This CDR3 reads CSLGLAGGPGGTDTQYF.

The rearrangement links TRBV19 to TRBJ1-5. The germline CDR1 and CDR2 sequences are LNHDA and SQIVND (reference sequence). This CDR3 has 13 amino acids. The CDR3 sequence is CASSTGRNQPQHF.

The chain couples TRBV30 to TRBJ1-2; TCRdb calls TRBD1, which cannot be checked without DNA. This CDR3 comprises 14 residues. Germline lookup yields CDR1 GTSNPN and CDR2 SVGIG (reference sequence). The CDR3 loop is CAWSVSVGDTGSTF.